Presented here are 20 T cell receptor beta chains from one specimen sequenced in a study of blood T cell repertoires in COVID-19. Assay used: immunoSEQ multiplex PCR; TCRdb lists only in-frame clones, some missing. The sample has 150,000 to 200,000 clones; about 86% are singletons. Material: peripheral blood. The source is a woman in her sixties or seventies with COVID-19, enrolled during active disease.

This chain links TRBV5-1 with TRBJ2-1; 11 bases fit TRBD2. Trimming removed 6 bases from V and 4 bases from J; junction bases left unmatched: 6. CDR3 length: 15 residues. Per the germline V gene, CDR1 is SGHRS and CDR2 is YFSETQ. The CDR3 reads CASIPTSGVYNEQFF. DNA for the CDR3: TGCGCCAGCATCCCGACTAGCGGGGTATACAATGAGCAGTTCTTC. The variable domain in full, completed from reference TRBV5-1 and TRBJ2-1, reads KAGVTQTPRYLIKTRGQQVTLSCSPISGHRSVSWYQQTPGQGLQFLFEYFSETQRNKGNFPGRFSGRQFSNSRSEMNVSTLELGDSALYLCASIPTSGVYNEQFFGPGTRLTVL.

CDR3 amino acids: CASSLDIYNEQFF. DNA for the CDR3: TGTGCCAGCAGCTTAGACATCTACAATGAGCAGTTCTTC. The chain links TRBV11-3 to TRBJ2-1; no firm D call. The CDR3 covers 13 residues. The ends were cut back, 0 bases at V and 3 bases at J, with 3 bases in the middle. CDR1 SGHNT and CDR2 YENEEA come from the germline V gene.

The chain recombines TRBV2 with TRBJ2-5; D ambiguous. Trimming cost V 6 bases and J 5 bases, with 10 bases left between them. Looked up from germline, CDR1 is SNHLY and CDR2 is FYNNEI. The CDR3 covers 12 residues. CDR3: CASSQVYETQYF. As DNA, the CDR3 is TGTGCCAGCAGCCAGGTATACGAGACCCAGTACTTC.

CDR3: CAWSAGGIDTQYF. The CDR3 DNA reads TGTGCCTGGAGCGCAGGGGGGATCGATACGCAGTATTTT. The chain is built from TRBV30 and TRBJ2-3; the D gene is possibly TRBD1 (7 bases). The CDR3 runs 13 residues. Trimming cost V 3 bases and J 6 bases, with 13 bases left between them. Per the germline V gene, CDR1 is GTSNPN and CDR2 is SVGIG (reference sequence). Based on the CDR3 plus reference TRBV30 and TRBJ2-3, the full variable domain is SQTIHQWPATLVQPVGSPLSLECTVEGTSNPNLYWYRQAAGRGLQLLFYSVGIGQISSEVPQNLSASRPQDRQFILSSKKLLLSDSGFYLCAWSAGGIDTQYFGPGTRLTVL.

This chain joins TRBV11-2 and TRBJ1-2; D is possibly TRBD1 (5 bases). Germline assignment: CDR1 SGHAT and CDR2 FQNNGV. The CDR3 has 14 amino acids. Trimming removed 4 bases from V and 5 bases from J, with 14 bases in between. This CDR3 reads CASSWNRQTYGYTF. CDR3 bases: TGTGCCAGCAGCTGGAATCGACAGACTTATGGCTACACCTTC.

This clone was observed once. This chain joins TRBV19 and TRBJ1-4; perhaps TRBD1 as D (6 bases). Germline CDR1 and CDR2: LNHDA and SQIVND (reference sequence). The V end lost 4 bases, the J end lost 8 bases, and 14 bases lay between the germline ends. The CDR3 is 14 residues long. CDR3 DNA: TGTGCCAGTAGTACAGGCAGGGGCGGGGAAAAACTGTTTTTT. Protein sequence: CASSTGRGGEKLFF.

The chain links TRBV19 to TRBJ1-4; D possibly corresponds to TRBD1 (6 bases). V was cut by 6 bases and J by 2 bases, with 19 bases left in between. The germline gives CDR1 LNHDA, CDR2 SQIVND (reference sequence). CDR3 size: 17 residues. Written as DNA, the CDR3 is TGTGCCAGTAGGGGACAACTCGGTGAACGCACTAATGAAAAACTGTTTTTT. It specifies CASRGQLGERTNEKLFF.

The chain employs TRBV11-2 and TRBJ2-5; tentatively, D is TRBD1 (6 bases). The CDR3 spans 14 residues. V lost 2 bases and J lost 1, with 8 bases in between. Germline V gene data show CDR1 as SGHAT and CDR2 as FQNNGV. The CDR3: CASSLNRAQETQYF. CDR3 nucleotides: TGTGCCAGCAGCTTAAACAGGGCCCAAGAGACCCAGTACTTC.

The chain combines TRBV4-3 with TRBJ1-3; D is possibly TRBD1 (5 bases). Germline values: CDR1 LGHNA, CDR2 YSLEER. The CDR3 loop spans 18 amino acids. V dropped 2 bases and J dropped 0 bases, with 17 bases sitting between them. The CDR3 reads CASSQHHPGRASGNTIYF. CDR3 DNA sequence: TGCGCCAGCAGCCAACATCACCCGGGCAGGGCCTCTGGAAACACCATATATTTT.

The V call is TRBV4-1, the J call TRBJ2-1, with no clear D. Per germline, CDR1 MGHRA and CDR2 YSYEKL. The CDR3 consists of 19 residues. Trimming left V 1 base short and J 2 bases short, with 21 bases between. CDR3 protein: CASSQVARSVSNPYNEQFF. DNA of the CDR3: TGCGCCAGCAGCCAAGTGGCCAGATCCGTTTCGAATCCCTACAATGAGCAGTTCTTC.

The chain recombines TRBV9 with TRBJ2-7; 12 bases are shared with TRBD2. Germline loops: CDR1 SGDLS, CDR2 YYNGEE. The CDR3 spans 16 residues. V dropped 2 bases and J dropped 5; count of bases not matched to a gene: 8. The CDR3: CASSVVRTSGMNEQYF. The CDR3 DNA reads as TGTGCCAGCAGCGTGGTCCGGACTAGCGGGATGAACGAGCAGTACTTC.

J is TRBJ2-3 and V is TRBV24-1; D possibly corresponds to TRBD1 (6 bases). The CDR3 contains 15 residues. Germline loops: CDR1 KGHDR, CDR2 SFDVKD. V lost 4 bases, J lost 4 bases, and 14 bases lay in between. The CDR3: CATSEHREGADTQYF. The CDR3 DNA is TGTGCCACCAGTGAGCACAGGGAAGGGGCAGATACGCAGTATTTT.

V is TRBV7-9 and J is TRBJ1-2; the D is unclear. The V end lost 2 bases, the J end lost 4 bases, and 8 bases lay between the germline ends. CDR1 SEHNR and CDR2 FQNEAQ come from the germline V gene (reference sequence). There are 13 residues in the CDR3. This CDR3 reads CASSLNGIYGYTF. CDR3 DNA: TGTGCCAGCAGCTTAAACGGGATCTATGGCTACACCTTC.

The chain combines TRBV5-6 with TRBJ1-1, with 7 bases aligning to TRBD1. The CDR3 covers 14 residues. Trimming cost V 0 bases and J 7 bases; bases outside gene matches: 6. Per germline, CDR1 SGHDT and CDR2 YYEEEE. CDR3 sequence reads: CASSLVRTGFEAFF. The CDR3 bases are TGTGCCAGCAGCTTGGTACGGACAGGATTTGAAGCTTTCTTT.

V and J are TRBV27 and TRBJ2-7; TRBD1 matches 8 bases. The CDR3 runs to 15 residues. Trimming removed 4 bases from V and 1 base from J; junction bases left unmatched: 6. CDR1 MNHEY and CDR2 SMNVEV come from the germline V gene (reference sequence). The CDR3, as DNA: TGTGCCAGCAGTTCCCCCGGACAGGGTTCCTACGAGCAGTACTTC. The encoded protein is CASSSPGQGSYEQYF.

V usage is TRBV3-1 (or the pseudogene TRBV3-2) and J usage is TRBJ2-1, with TRBD2 matching over 10 bases. After removal of 2 bases from V and 5 bases from J, the junction contained 6 bases not matched to a gene. Germline V gives CDR1 LGHDT, CDR2 YNNKEL (reference sequence). The CDR3 consists of 16 residues. The CDR3: CASSQTLAGADNEQFF. CDR3 coding DNA: TGTGCCAGCAGCCAAACGCTAGCGGGAGCAGACAATGAGCAGTTCTTC.

This clone was recorded a few times. The chain couples TRBV7-9 to TRBJ2-1, with TRBD2 identical over 11 bases. Germline loops: CDR1 SEHNR, CDR2 FQNEAQ (reference sequence). Trimming took 5 bases from V and 7 from J; bases not matched to a gene: 7. The CDR3 contains 15 residues. The CDR3 nucleotides read TGTGCCAGCAGCGTAACTAGCGGGAGTTTAAATGAGCAGTTCTTC. Translated, it gives CASSVTSGSLNEQFF.

The rearrangement links TRBV7-2 to TRBJ2-3; D is possibly TRBD2 (6 bases). V was trimmed by 4 bases and J by 5 bases, leaving 7 bases between them. Germline V gene data show CDR1 as SGHTA and CDR2 as FQGNSA. This CDR3 region has 12 residues. In nucleotides, the CDR3 is TGTGCCAGCAGCTCCGGGGGAGATACGCAGTATTTT. The encoded protein is CASSSGGDTQYF. Looking up the rest from reference TRBV7-2 and TRBJ2-3 gives the full variable domain: GAGVSQSPSNKVTEKGKDVELRCDPISGHTALYWYRQSLGQGLEFLIYFQGNSAPDKSGLPSDRFSAERTGGSVSTLTIQRTQQEDSAVYLCASSSGGDTQYFGPGTRLTVL.

The J gene is TRBJ1-2, the V gene TRBV29-1, with TRBD1 matching 8 bases. This CDR3 has 14 amino acids. Germline V gene lookup returns CDR1 SQVTM and CDR2 ANQGSEA. V was clipped by 7 bases and J by 2 bases; unmatched bases: 9. The CDR3 spells CSGSGQGTNYGYTF. DNA of the CDR3: TGCAGCGGTTCTGGACAGGGAACCAACTATGGCTACACCTTC.

The chain carries TRBV24-1 and TRBJ2-1; 8 nucleotides line up with TRBD2. From germline, CDR1 is KGHDR and CDR2 SFDVKD. V shed 1 base and J 7 bases; nucleotides not matched to a gene: 8. The length of the CDR3 is 16 residues. The CDR3 nucleotides are TGTGCCACCAGTGATTTTTCCGGGAGGGCCAGGAATGAGCAGTTCTTC. Protein: CATSDFSGRARNEQFF.